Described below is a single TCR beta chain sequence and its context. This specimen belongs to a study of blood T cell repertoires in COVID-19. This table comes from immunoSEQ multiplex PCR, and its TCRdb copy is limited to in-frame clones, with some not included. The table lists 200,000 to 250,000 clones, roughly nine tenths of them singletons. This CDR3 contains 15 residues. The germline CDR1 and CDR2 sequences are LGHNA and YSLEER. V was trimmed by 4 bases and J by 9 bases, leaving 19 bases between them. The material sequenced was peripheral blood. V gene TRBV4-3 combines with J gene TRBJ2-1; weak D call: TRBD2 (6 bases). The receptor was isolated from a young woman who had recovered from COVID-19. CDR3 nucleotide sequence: TGCGCCAGCAGCCGCATTTCCACCGGGAGCACTGAGCAGTTCTTC. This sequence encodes CASSRISTGSTEQFF.